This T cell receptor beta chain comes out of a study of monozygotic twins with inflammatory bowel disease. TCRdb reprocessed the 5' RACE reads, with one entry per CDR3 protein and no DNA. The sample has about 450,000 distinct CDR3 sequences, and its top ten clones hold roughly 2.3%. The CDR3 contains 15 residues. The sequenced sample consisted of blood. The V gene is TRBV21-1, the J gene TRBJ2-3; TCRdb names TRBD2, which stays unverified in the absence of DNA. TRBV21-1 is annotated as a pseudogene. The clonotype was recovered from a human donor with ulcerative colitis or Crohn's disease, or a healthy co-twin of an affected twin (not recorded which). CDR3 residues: CASSMWRAGTDTQYF.